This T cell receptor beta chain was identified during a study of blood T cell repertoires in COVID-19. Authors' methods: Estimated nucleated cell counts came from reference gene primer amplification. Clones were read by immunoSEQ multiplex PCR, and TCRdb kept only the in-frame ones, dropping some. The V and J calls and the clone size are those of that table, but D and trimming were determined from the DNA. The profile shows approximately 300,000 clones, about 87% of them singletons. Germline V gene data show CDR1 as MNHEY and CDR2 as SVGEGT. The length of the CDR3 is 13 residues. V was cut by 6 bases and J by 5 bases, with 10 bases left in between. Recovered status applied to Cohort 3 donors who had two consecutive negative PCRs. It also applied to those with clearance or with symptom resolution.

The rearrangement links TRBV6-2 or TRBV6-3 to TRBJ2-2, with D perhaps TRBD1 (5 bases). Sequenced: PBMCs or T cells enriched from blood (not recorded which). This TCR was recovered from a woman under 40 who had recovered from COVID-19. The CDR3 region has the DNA TGTGCCAGCAGCAAGACAGCAACCGGGGAGCTGTTTTTT. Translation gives CASSKTATGELFF.